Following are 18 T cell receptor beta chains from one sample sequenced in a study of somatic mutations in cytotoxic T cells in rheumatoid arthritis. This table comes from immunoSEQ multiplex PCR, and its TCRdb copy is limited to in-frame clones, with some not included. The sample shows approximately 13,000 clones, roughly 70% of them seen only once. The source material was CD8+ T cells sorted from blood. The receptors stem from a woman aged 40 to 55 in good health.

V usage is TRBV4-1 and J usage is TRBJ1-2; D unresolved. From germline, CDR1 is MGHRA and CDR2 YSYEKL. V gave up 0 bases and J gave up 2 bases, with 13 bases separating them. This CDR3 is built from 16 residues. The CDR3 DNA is TGCGCCAGCAGCCAAGAGAGAGGCAGCTCAAACTATGGCTACACCTTC. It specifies CASSQERGSSNYGYTF.

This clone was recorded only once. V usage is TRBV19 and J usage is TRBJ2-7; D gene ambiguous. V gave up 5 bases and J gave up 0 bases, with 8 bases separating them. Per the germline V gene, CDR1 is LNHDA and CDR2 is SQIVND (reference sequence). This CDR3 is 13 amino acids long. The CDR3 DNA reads TGTGCCAGTAGTCCCTCCAGCTCCTACGAGCAGTACTTC. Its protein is CASSPSSSYEQYF.

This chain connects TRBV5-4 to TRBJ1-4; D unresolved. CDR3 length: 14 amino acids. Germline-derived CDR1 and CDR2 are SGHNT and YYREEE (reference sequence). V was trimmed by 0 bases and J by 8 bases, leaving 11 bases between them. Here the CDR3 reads CASSLGPGGEKLFF. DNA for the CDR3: TGTGCCAGCAGCTTGGGTCCGGGCGGGGAAAAACTGTTTTTT.

The DNA for the CDR3 is TGTGCCACCAAGTGGGACCTGAACACTGAAGCTTTCTTT. This encodes CATKWDLNTEAFF. The V gene is TRBV27, the J gene TRBJ1-1; D possibly corresponds to TRBD1 (5 bases). The CDR3 is made up of 13 amino acids. The V end was cut by 10 bases, the J end by 0 bases, with 12 bases between. The germline V gene has CDR1 MNHEY and CDR2 SMNVEV (reference sequence).

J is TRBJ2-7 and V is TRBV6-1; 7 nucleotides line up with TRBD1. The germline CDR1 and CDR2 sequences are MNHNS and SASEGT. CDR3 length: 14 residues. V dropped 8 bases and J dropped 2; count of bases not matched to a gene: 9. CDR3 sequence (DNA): TGTGCCAGCGAGGACAGGAGAAACGCCTACGAGCAGTACGTC. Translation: CASEDRRNAYEQYV.

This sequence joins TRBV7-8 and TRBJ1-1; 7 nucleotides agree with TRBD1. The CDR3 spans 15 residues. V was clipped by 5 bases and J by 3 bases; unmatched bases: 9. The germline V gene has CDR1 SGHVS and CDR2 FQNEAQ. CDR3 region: CASSPPPRGDTEAFF. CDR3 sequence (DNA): TGTGCCAGCAGCCCCCCGCCCAGGGGGGACACTGAAGCTTTCTTT.

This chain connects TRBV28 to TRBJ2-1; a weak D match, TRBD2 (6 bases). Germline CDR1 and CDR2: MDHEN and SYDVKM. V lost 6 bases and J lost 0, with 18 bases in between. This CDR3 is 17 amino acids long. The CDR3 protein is CASRTGRDYSSYNEQFF. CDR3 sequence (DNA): TGTGCCAGCAGAACCGGGCGGGATTATAGCTCCTACAATGAGCAGTTCTTC.

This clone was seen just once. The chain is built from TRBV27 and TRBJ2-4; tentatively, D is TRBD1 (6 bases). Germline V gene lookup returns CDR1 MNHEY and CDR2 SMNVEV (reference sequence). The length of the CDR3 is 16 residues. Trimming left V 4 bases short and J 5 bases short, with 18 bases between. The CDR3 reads CASSSPQGLEENIQYF. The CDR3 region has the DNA TGTGCCAGCAGTTCTCCGCAGGGGCTAGAGGAAAACATTCAGTACTTC.

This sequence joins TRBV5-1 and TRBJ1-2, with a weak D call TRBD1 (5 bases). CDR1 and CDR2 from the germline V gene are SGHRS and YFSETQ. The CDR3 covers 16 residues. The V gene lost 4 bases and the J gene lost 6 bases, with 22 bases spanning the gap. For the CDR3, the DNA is TGCGCCAGCAGCCTGGCGGCGGGCAGGGATCAGCATGGCTACACCTTC. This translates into CASSLAAGRDQHGYTF.

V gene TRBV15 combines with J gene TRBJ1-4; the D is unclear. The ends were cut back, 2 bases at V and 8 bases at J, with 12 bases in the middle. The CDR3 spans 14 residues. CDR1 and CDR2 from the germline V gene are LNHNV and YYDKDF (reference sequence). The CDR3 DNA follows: TGTGCCACCAGCAGACCGACGGATGGGGAAAAACTGTTTTTT. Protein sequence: CATSRPTDGEKLFF.

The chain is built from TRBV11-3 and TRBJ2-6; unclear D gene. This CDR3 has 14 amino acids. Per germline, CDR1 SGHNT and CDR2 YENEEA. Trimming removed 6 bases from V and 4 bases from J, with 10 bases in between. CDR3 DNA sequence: TGTGCCAGCAGACCTAGGTCCGGGGCCAACGTCCTGACTTTC. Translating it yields CASRPRSGANVLTF.

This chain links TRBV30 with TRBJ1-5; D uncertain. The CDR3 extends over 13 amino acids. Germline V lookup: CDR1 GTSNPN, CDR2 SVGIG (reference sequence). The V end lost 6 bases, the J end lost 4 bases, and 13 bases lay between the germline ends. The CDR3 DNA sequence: TGTGCCTGCTTCTGTGGGAATAATCAGCCCCAGCATTTT. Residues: CACFCGNNQPQHF.

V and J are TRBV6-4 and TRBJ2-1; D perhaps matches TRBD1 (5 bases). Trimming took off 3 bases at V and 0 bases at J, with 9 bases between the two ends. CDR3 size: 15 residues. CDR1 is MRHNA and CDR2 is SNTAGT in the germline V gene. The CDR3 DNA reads TGTGCCAGCAGTGAATCAAGGGGCTCCTACAATGAGCAGTTCTTC. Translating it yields CASSESRGSYNEQFF.

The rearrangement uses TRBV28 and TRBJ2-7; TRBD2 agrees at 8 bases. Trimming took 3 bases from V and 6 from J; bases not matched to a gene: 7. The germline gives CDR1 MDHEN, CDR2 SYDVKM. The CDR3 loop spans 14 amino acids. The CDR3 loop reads CASSFSGGPTEQYV. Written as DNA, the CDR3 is TGTGCCAGCAGTTTTTCGGGGGGGCCGACCGAGCAGTACGTC.

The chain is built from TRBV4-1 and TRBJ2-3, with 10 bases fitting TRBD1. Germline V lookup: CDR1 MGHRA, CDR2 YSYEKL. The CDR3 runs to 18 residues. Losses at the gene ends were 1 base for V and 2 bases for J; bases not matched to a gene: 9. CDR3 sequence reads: CASSQAWGTGASTDTQYF. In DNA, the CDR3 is TGCGCCAGCAGCCAAGCATGGGGGACAGGGGCTTCCACAGATACGCAGTATTTT.

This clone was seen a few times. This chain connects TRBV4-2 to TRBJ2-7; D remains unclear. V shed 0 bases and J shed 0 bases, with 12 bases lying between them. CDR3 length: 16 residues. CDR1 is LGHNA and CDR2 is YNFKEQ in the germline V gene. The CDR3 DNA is TGTGCCAGCAGCCAAGATCGGGCCACACCCTCCTACGAGCAGTACTTC. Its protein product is CASSQDRATPSYEQYF.

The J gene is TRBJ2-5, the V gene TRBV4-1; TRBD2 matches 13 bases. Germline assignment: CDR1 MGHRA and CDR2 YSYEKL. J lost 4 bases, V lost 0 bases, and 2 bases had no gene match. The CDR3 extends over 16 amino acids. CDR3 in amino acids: CASSQELAGGPETQYF. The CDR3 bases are TGCGCCAGCAGCCAAGAACTAGCGGGAGGGCCAGAGACCCAGTACTTC.

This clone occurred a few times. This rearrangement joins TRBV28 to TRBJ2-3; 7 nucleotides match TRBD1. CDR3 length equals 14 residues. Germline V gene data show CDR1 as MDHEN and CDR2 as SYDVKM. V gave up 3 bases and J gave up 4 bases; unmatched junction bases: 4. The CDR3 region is CASSLLGGADTQYF. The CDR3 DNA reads TGTGCCAGCAGTTTGCTAGGGGGCGCAGATACGCAGTATTTT. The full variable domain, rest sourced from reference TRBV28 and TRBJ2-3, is DVKVTQSSRYLVKRTGEKVFLECVQDMDHENMFWYRQDPGLGLRLIYFSYDVKMKEKGDIPEGYSVSREKKERFSLILESASTNQTSMYLCASSLLGGADTQYFGPGTRLTVL.